This T cell receptor beta chain originates from a study of cytomegalovirus exposure and HLA in healthy donors. Both 60 Vbeta primers and 13 Jbeta primers went into the PCR. TCRdb's table, derived via immunoSEQ multiplex PCR, lists solely in-frame clones and lacks some. The sample holds about 140,000 clones, around 72% seen once. Findings and limits, study-wide: Sequencing artifact likely explains a cluster of highly shared sequence variants. In vitro confirmation showed three CMV-associated chains to be CMV antigen specific. With DRB1 most and HLA-C fewest, TCR association rates differed between HLA loci in a later analysis. For most TCR beta V segments, an earlier analysis put the productive rate at about 87% or about 30% of the time.

As for this clone: Its matching antigen is unknown.

The CDR3 runs 16 residues. Germline loops: CDR1 MGHRA, CDR2 YSYEKL. The germline V and J ends were trimmed by 0 bases and 1 base, with 11 bases remaining between them. The chain couples TRBV4-1 to TRBJ2-3; D not certain. The sequenced sample consisted of PBMCs. The TCR was taken from a human donor in good health. Written as DNA, the CDR3 is TGCGCCAGCAGCCAAGATCCGAGAGGCCGCACAGATACGCAGTATTTT. It codes for CASSQDPRGRTDTQYF.